This T cell receptor (beta chain) was sequenced during a study of cytomegalovirus exposure and HLA in healthy donors. Study outcomes and limitations: The study put some 150 TCR beta chains on its list as cytomegalovirus-associated.

Germline assignment: CDR1 SGHTS and CDR2 YDEGEE. This CDR3 has 14 amino acids. V lost 4 bases to trimming and J lost 3 bases, with 14 bases between them. This clone was counted once. Its antigen is unknown. The PCR had 60 Vbeta and 13 Jbeta primers. The method was immunoSEQ multiplex PCR; TCRdb's version includes in-frame clones alone and lacks a portion of them. This table has 140,000 to 150,000 clones, about 72% appearing once. This receptor was obtained from a man aged 35 to 55 in good health and CMV-seronegative. The chain is built from TRBV5-8 and TRBJ2-7, with D possibly TRBD2 on 6 matching bases. Sequenced material: PBMCs. CDR3 nucleotides: TGTGCCAGCAGCACGCGGGGAAGAGGCTACGAGCAGTACTTC. Translation gives CASSTRGRGYEQYF.